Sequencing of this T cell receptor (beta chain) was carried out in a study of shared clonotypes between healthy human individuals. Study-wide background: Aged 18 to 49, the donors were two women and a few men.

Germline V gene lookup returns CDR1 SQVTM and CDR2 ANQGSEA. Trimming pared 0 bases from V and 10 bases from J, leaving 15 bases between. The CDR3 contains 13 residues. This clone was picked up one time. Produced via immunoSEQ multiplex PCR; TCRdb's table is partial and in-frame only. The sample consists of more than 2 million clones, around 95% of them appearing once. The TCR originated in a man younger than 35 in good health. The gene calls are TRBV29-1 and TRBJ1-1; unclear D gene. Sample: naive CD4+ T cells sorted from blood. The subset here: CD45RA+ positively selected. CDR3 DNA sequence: TGCAGCGTTGAAGATCAAGGTTTCCTGGGAGCTTTCTTT. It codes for CSVEDQGFLGAFF.